This T cell receptor beta chain was sequenced in a study of read filtering for tumor transcriptome and immune sequencing. Study background: 8 or 9 patients were R-ISS I, roughly 17 were R-ISS II, roughly seven were R-ISS III.

In germline, CDR1 is MDHEN, CDR2 SYDVKM. The CDR3 runs 15 residues. The junction had 8 bases not matched to a gene; V was cut back by 7 bases and J by 1 base. This clonotype was seen ten or more times. Its antigen remains unknown. Study conclusions and caveats: Roughly 80% of IR-seq clonotypes had one read, totaling about 3.5% of reads; RNA-seq: 74.6% and 44.6%. Compared with RNA-seq, IR-seq gave much higher clonotype depth and reliability. The CD138-negative fraction was mixed bone marrow immune cells, not pure T cells.

From approximately 400 ng of RNA, a library with molecular barcoded alpha/delta and beta/gamma adaptors was made. TCRdb reprocessed the reads with MiXCR, giving one entry per CDR3 protein. The sample lists 39,000 or so distinct CDR3 sequences, 13% to 15% occurring once. The source is a donor over 35 with multiple myeloma. The chain links TRBV28 to TRBJ2-3; 7 bases match TRBD2. Sample: a population of CD138-negative cells sorted from bone marrow. Here the CDR3 DNA reads TGTGCCAGCAATGTTGGGGCGGGGGGCACAGATACGCAGTATTTT. Its translation is CASNVGAGGTDTQYF. Together with reference TRBV28 and TRBJ2-3, the CDR3 gives the full variable domain: DVKVTQSSRYLVKRTGEKVFLECVQDMDHENMFWYRQDPGLGLRLIYFSYDVKMKEKGDIPEGYSVSREKKERFSLILESASTNQTSMYLCASNVGAGGTDTQYFGPGTRLTVL.